These 32 T cell receptor beta chains were sequenced from one sample in a study of high-grade serous ovarian cancer treatment subgroups. Here immunoSEQ multiplex PCR was the method, and the copy in TCRdb shows in-frame clones only, minus some. The table shows 10,000 to 15,000 clones, with 88% occurring only once. The tumor samples were collected prior to definitive surgery or chemotherapy. Specimen: tumor tissue. These receptors were collected from a human donor with high-grade serous ovarian cancer.

This chain links TRBV21-1 with TRBJ2-5; TRBD1 was called by the table and not checked on the DNA. TRBV21-1 is noted as a pseudogene. The CDR3 covers 17 residues. The CDR3 region is CASSKLYRDRNQETQYF. For the CDR3, the DNA is TGTGCCAGCAGCAAACTATACAGGGACAGGAACCAAGAGACCCAGTACTTC.

In its sample, this clone was seen a few times. DNA for the CDR3: TGTGCCTGGAACAGGGCGAATGAAAAACTGTTTTTT. It is translated as CAWNRANEKLFF. The rearrangement uses TRBV30 and TRBJ1-4; maybe TRBD1 (6 bases). There are 12 residues in the CDR3. With 4 bases removed from V and 5 bases from J, the gap between germline ends came to 8 bases. Per germline, CDR1 GTSNPN and CDR2 SVGIG (reference sequence).

J is TRBJ2-3 and V is TRBV7-2, with D uncertain. The germline CDR1 and CDR2 sequences are SGHTA and FQGNSA. Trimming shortened V by 5 bases and J by 2 bases, and 2 bases separated the two germline ends. The CDR3 length is 11 residues. The CDR3 nucleotides are TGTGCCAGCAGCAACACAGATACGCAGTATTTT. Amino acids: CASSNTDTQYF.

The CDR3 is CASSPRSVANTEAFF. The CDR3 DNA is TGTGCCAGCAGCCCCAGAAGTGTTGCGAACACTGAAGCTTTCTTT. The chain employs TRBV7-8 and TRBJ1-1; D ambiguous. Germline CDR1 and CDR2: SGHVS and FQNEAQ. CDR3 length: 15 residues. V was cut by 5 bases and J by 1 base, with 14 bases left in between.

This clone has just a few counts. The V and J genes are TRBV4-2 and TRBJ1-6, with D hard to call. Per the germline V gene, CDR1 is LGHNA and CDR2 is YNFKEQ. V was shortened by 0 bases and J by 8 bases, with 14 bases between the two germline ends. The CDR3 extends over 16 amino acids. This chain's CDR3 is CASSQDEGGPYSPLHF. In DNA, the CDR3 is TGTGCCAGCAGCCAAGATGAGGGAGGACCTTATTCACCCCTCCACTTT.

The V call is TRBV4-1, the J call TRBJ1-4; D is unresolved. Trimming left V 3 bases short and J 8 bases short, with 7 bases between. Germline values: CDR1 MGHRA, CDR2 YSYEKL. The CDR3 is 12 amino acids. The CDR3 protein is CASSQNGEKLFF. The CDR3 DNA sequence: TGCGCCAGCAGCCAGAACGGGGAAAAACTGTTTTTT.

The gene calls are TRBV19 and TRBJ1-5; D is uncertain. The germline V and J ends were trimmed by 6 bases and 0 bases, with 9 bases remaining between them. This CDR3 comprises 14 residues. Germline V lookup: CDR1 LNHDA, CDR2 SQIVND (reference sequence). The CDR3 is CASRDQASNQPQHF. CDR3 nucleotides: TGTGCCAGTAGGGACCAGGCTAGCAATCAGCCCCAGCATTTT.

This clone was picked up one time. The V gene is TRBV7-2, the J gene TRBJ1-2; D perhaps matches TRBD1 (5 bases). The length of the CDR3 is 15 residues. Germline CDR1 and CDR2: SGHTA and FQGNSA. V lost 5 bases, J lost 8 bases, and 21 bases lay in between. CDR3 protein: CASSKETASFRGYTF. DNA of the CDR3: TGTGCCAGCAGCAAAGAGACAGCCTCCTTTCGGGGCTACACCTTC.

The chain links TRBV6-1 to TRBJ2-3, with 10 bases identical to TRBD2. Germline CDR1 and CDR2: MNHNS and SASEGT. V lost 4 bases to trimming and J lost 1 base; unmatched junction nucleotides: 2. The CDR3 length is 15 residues. The CDR3 loop reads CASSVTSGGTDTQYF. The CDR3 bases are TGTGCCAGCAGTGTCACTAGCGGGGGCACAGATACGCAGTATTTT.

This chain joins TRBV29-1 and TRBJ2-3; TRBD1 matches 9 bases. The CDR3 has 14 amino acids. Germline CDR1 is SQVTM and CDR2 is ANQGSEA. Germline trimming cut 3 bases from V and 4 bases from J; bases unmatched to any gene: 5. The CDR3 protein is CSVEGQGQADTQYF. The CDR3 DNA is TGCAGCGTTGAGGGACAGGGCCAAGCAGATACGCAGTATTTT.

This clone was seen more than once but under ten times. The V call is TRBV5-4, the J call TRBJ2-3, with D perhaps TRBD1 (5 bases). The length of the CDR3 is 15 residues. Looked up from germline, CDR1 is SGHNT and CDR2 is YYREEE (reference sequence). Between the trimmed V and J ends, which lost 2 bases and 5 bases, there was a span of 15 bases. CDR3 loop: CASSFAKGKEDTQYF. The CDR3, as DNA: TGTGCCAGCAGCTTCGCTAAGGGGAAGGAAGATACGCAGTATTTT.

J is TRBJ2-7 and V is TRBV30, with TRBD2 matching 7 bases. The CDR3 has 15 residues. With V trimmed by 0 bases and J by 0 bases, 5 bases remained unmatched. Germline V gene data show CDR1 as GTSNPN and CDR2 as SVGIG (reference sequence). The CDR3 nucleotides read TGTGCCTGGAGTGTAAGTGCGGGGGTCTCCTACGAGCAGTACTTC. Encoded protein: CAWSVSAGVSYEQYF.

J is TRBJ1-5 and V is TRBV18, with a weak D call TRBD1 (5 bases). This CDR3 has 13 amino acids. V was pared by 6 bases and J by 6 bases, with 12 bases between. Germline V gene data show CDR1 as KGHSH and CDR2 as LQKENI. CDR3 bases: TGTGCCAGCTCGGTAGGGCAGGGTCAGCCCCAGCATTTT. It yields the protein CASSVGQGQPQHF.

The chain combines TRBV28 with TRBJ1-6; 10 nucleotides agree with TRBD1. In germline, CDR1 is MDHEN, CDR2 SYDVKM. V dropped 6 bases and J dropped 5; count of bases not matched to a gene: 7. The CDR3 spans 16 residues. CDR3: CASSSPGTGDNSPLHF. The CDR3 coding sequence is TGTGCCAGCAGCTCGCCCGGGACAGGGGATAATTCACCCCTCCACTTT.

The J gene is TRBJ1-5, the V gene TRBV7-2; D is uncertain. This CDR3 comprises 12 residues. In germline, CDR1 is SGHTA, CDR2 FQGNSA. Trimming took 1 base from V and 3 from J, leaving 1 base between them. CDR3 sequence: CASSLDNQPQHF. CDR3 DNA sequence: TGTGCCAGCAGCTTAGACAATCAGCCCCAGCATTTT.

The chain carries TRBV9 and TRBJ2-7; no reliable D call. V was cut by 5 bases and J by 2 bases, with 17 bases left in between. The CDR3 runs 15 residues. CDR1 is SGDLS and CDR2 is YYNGEE in the germline V gene. The CDR3 reads CASSPEVDPAYEQYF. CDR3 bases: TGTGCCAGCAGTCCCGAAGTGGACCCGGCCTACGAGCAGTACTTC.

This chain links TRBV7-2 with TRBJ2-3; D unresolved. Germline-derived CDR1 and CDR2 are SGHTA and FQGNSA. The V end lost 2 bases, the J end lost 0 bases, and 6 bases lay between the germline ends. CDR3 size: 14 residues. CDR3: CASSLTYSTDTQYF. In DNA, the CDR3 is TGTGCCAGCAGCTTAACCTATAGCACAGATACGCAGTATTTT. The variable domain in full, with the rest retrieved from reference TRBV7-2 and TRBJ2-3, is GAGVSQSPSNKVTEKGKDVELRCDPISGHTALYWYRQSLGQGLEFLIYFQGNSAPDKSGLPSDRFSAERTGGSVSTLTIQRTQQEDSAVYLCASSLTYSTDTQYFGPGTRLTVL.

This chain connects TRBV7-9 to TRBJ2-3, with 8 bases identical to TRBD2. This CDR3 spans 16 amino acids. After removal of 0 bases from V and 1 base from J, the junction contained 3 bases not matched to a gene. Germline-derived CDR1 and CDR2 are SEHNR and FQNEAQ (reference sequence). CDR3 sequence: CASSLALAGRTDTQYF. The CDR3 bases are TGTGCCAGCAGCTTAGCCCTAGCGGGTCGCACAGATACGCAGTATTTT.

This clone was observed a single time. This chain links TRBV11-2 with TRBJ2-7; TRBD1 matches 7 bases. Germline CDR1 and CDR2: SGHAT and FQNNGV. This CDR3 is built from 15 residues. J lost 4 bases, V lost 5 bases, and 11 bases had no gene match. The DNA for the CDR3 is TGTGCCAGCAGCCCCCAACAGGGGTACAAATACGAGCAGTACTTC. It is translated as CASSPQQGYKYEQYF. Supplemented by reference TRBV11-2 and TRBJ2-7, the full variable domain reads EAGVAQSPRYKIIEKRQSVAFWCNPISGHATLYWYQQILGQGPKLLIQFQNNGVVDDSQLPKDRFSAERLKGVDSTLKIQPAKLEDSAVYLCASSPQQGYKYEQYFGPGTRLTVT.

The V and J genes are TRBV10-3 and TRBJ1-2; D unresolved. The CDR3 spans 13 residues. V lost 8 bases and J 4 bases, leaving 14 bases between the germline ends. Germline assignment: CDR1 ENHRY and CDR2 SYGVKD. The CDR3 nucleotides read TGTGCCATCGAATACGAGGGTGGCTATGGCTACACCTTC. Translating gives CAIEYEGGYGYTF.

The chain links TRBV10-3 to TRBJ2-7; 10 bases line up with TRBD1. V shed 2 bases, J shed 2 bases, and the junction held 0 bases outside the gene matches. CDR3 length: 14 residues. Germline V gene lookup returns CDR1 ENHRY and CDR2 SYGVKD. The CDR3 loop reads CAISEDRGPYEQYF. The DNA of the CDR3 is TGTGCCATCAGTGAGGACAGGGGGCCCTACGAGCAGTACTTC.

The rearrangement links TRBV30 to TRBJ2-2; possible D gene TRBD1, 6 bases. CDR3 length: 14 residues. The V end was cut by 4 bases, the J end by 0 bases, with 9 bases between. CDR1 GTSNPN and CDR2 SVGIG come from the germline V gene (reference sequence). As DNA, the CDR3 is TGTGCCTGGAAACGACAGGCGAACACCGGGGAGCTGTTTTTT. Translation gives CAWKRQANTGELFF.

The chain recombines TRBV6-1 with TRBJ1-6; D unclear. The V end lost 7 bases, the J end lost 9 bases, and 16 bases lay between the germline ends. There are 14 residues in the CDR3. Germline V lookup: CDR1 MNHNS, CDR2 SASEGT. The CDR3 loop reads CASMEGRVSSPLHF. For the CDR3, the DNA is TGTGCCAGCATGGAAGGGAGAGTATCTTCACCCCTCCACTTT.

V usage is TRBV7-2 and J usage is TRBJ1-4; 7 nucleotides agree with TRBD1. The junction had 6 bases not matched to a gene; V was cut back by 5 bases and J by 6 bases. The germline CDR1 and CDR2 sequences are SGHTA and FQGNSA. The CDR3 runs to 14 residues. In nucleotides, the CDR3 is TGTGCCAGCAGCCTCTACGGGACAGATGAAAAACTGTTTTTT. This gives the protein CASSLYGTDEKLFF. Full variable domain (missing parts from reference TRBV7-2 and TRBJ1-4): GAGVSQSPSNKVTEKGKDVELRCDPISGHTALYWYRQSLGQGLEFLIYFQGNSAPDKSGLPSDRFSAERTGGSVSTLTIQRTQQEDSAVYLCASSLYGTDEKLFFGSGTQLSVL.

This clone was detected only once. The junction differs from germline at one of its ends, possibly a read error. The genes are TRBV30 and TRBJ1-1; D call uncertain. This CDR3 is built from 11 residues. Germline CDR1 is GTSNPN and CDR2 is SVGIG (reference sequence). The CDR3 nucleotides are TGTGCCCGGAGTTCCGGCACTGAAGCTTTCTTT. Its protein product is CARSSGTEAFF.

The chain employs TRBV5-1 and TRBJ2-4; TRBD2 might be the D (5 bases). Germline loops: CDR1 SGHRS, CDR2 YFSETQ. Trimming stripped 4 bases from V and 0 bases from J, with 8 bases between. The CDR3 runs to 14 residues. The CDR3 DNA follows: TGCGCCAGCAGCCCGGGGTCAGCCAAAAACATTCAGTACTTC. It specifies CASSPGSAKNIQYF. Full variable domain (rest looked up from reference TRBV5-1 and TRBJ2-4): KAGVTQTPRYLIKTRGQQVTLSCSPISGHRSVSWYQQTPGQGLQFLFEYFSETQRNKGNFPGRFSGRQFSNSRSEMNVSTLELGDSALYLCASSPGSAKNIQYFGAGTRLSVL.

The chain carries TRBV7-2 and TRBJ2-3, with D possibly matching TRBD1 (6 bases). The CDR3 runs 15 residues. V was clipped by 2 bases and J by 4 bases, with 13 bases between them. Germline CDR1 is SGHTA and CDR2 is FQGNSA. In DNA form, the CDR3 reads TGTGCCAGCAGCTTAAGAACAGGGTGGGCAGATACGCAGTATTTT. Translating it yields CASSLRTGWADTQYF.

This chain links TRBV6-1 with TRBJ2-7, with TRBD2 matching 8 bases. V lost 2 bases, J lost 3 bases, and 3 bases stayed unmatched. The CDR3 extends over 14 amino acids. Germline lookup yields CDR1 MNHNS and CDR2 SASEGT. The DNA for the CDR3 is TGTGCCAGCAGTGAATTGCGGGGGGTCTACGAGCAGTACGTC. Residues: CASSELRGVYEQYV.

The chain has TRBV9 and TRBJ2-5; 9 bases fit TRBD2. Germline CDR1 and CDR2: SGDLS and YYNGEE. V lost 3 bases to trimming and J lost 2 bases; unmatched junction nucleotides: 2. The CDR3 has 14 residues. The CDR3: CASSASGGQETQYF. The CDR3 DNA sequence: TGTGCCAGCAGCGCCAGCGGGGGGCAAGAGACCCAGTACTTC.

V gene TRBV9 combines with J gene TRBJ2-1; TRBD2 matches 8 bases. The J segment lost 1 base and the V segment lost 3 bases, leaving 3 bases of the junction unmatched. Germline assignment: CDR1 SGDLS and CDR2 YYNGEE. The CDR3 contains 15 residues. CDR3 DNA sequence: TGTGCCAGCAGCGGACTAGCGCAGTCCTACAATGAGCAGTTCTTC. Protein: CASSGLAQSYNEQFF.

Relative to its sample, this clone is large. The chain is built from TRBV4-3 and TRBJ2-3; D perhaps matches TRBD2 (5 bases). Trimming took off 0 bases at V and 3 bases at J, with 13 bases between the two ends. CDR1 and CDR2 (germline): LGHNA, YSLEER. The CDR3 runs 16 residues. CDR3 sequence: CASSQERSGGTDTQYF. The CDR3, as DNA: TGCGCCAGCAGCCAAGAAAGAAGCGGTGGAACAGATACGCAGTATTTT.

This sequence joins TRBV2 and TRBJ2-2; TRBD2 matches 9 bases. Germline lookup yields CDR1 SNHLY and CDR2 FYNNEI. J was trimmed by 2 bases and V by 10 bases; bases with no gene match: 11. CDR3 length: 16 residues. CDR3 residues: CAIGIAGVRNTGELFF. As DNA, the CDR3 is TGTGCCATCGGGATAGCGGGGGTCCGAAACACCGGGGAGCTGTTTTTT.